The entry below gives a single TCR beta chain sequence along with its context. This clone was seen a few times. Its antigen remains undetermined. Per-nucleotide qualities are absent, and no much larger clonotype sits a single base away. The cohort included some 30 patients with locally advanced or metastatic urothelial carcinoma who were treated at Memorial Sloan Kettering on a trial protocol. Peripheral blood mononuclear cells were collected pretreatment and during treatment, with between 1 and 8 total time points per patient. The Qiagen DNeasy Blood extraction kit was used to purify genomic DNA from total PBMCs and from tumor samples. PBMCs were collected pretreatment and during treatment, and were isolated and stored as previously described. The record originates from a study of PD-L1 blockade in urothelial cancer (dated by TCRdb to 2016 to 2017). Background on the whole study: All patients started therapy around 2014 and received atezolizumab 1,200 mg intravenously every 3 weeks. Progression-free survival longer than 6 months counted as durable clinical benefit, and TCR features were additionally tested against both progression-free and overall survival. Blood samples were analyzed at two time points: 3 weeks after treatment start (second dose) and 6 weeks after treatment start. Somatic, immune and clinical correlates of response to PD-L1 blockade with atezolizumab in urothelial cancer were the focus of an exploratory multi-omic analysis. Durable clinical benefit was achieved by nine patients and was not achieved by 20 patients. In the same patients who had TCR sequencing, pretreatment tumors also underwent whole exome sequencing and RNA sequencing. Patients had an ECOG performance status of 0 or 1 and had received between 0 and 3 prior chemotherapy regimens. Blood samples gave median yields of approximately 130,000 T cells and tens of thousands of unique TCRs, along with a median clonality of around 0.08. Pretreatment tumor samples and matched peripheral blood, collected serially before and after atezolizumab treatment, underwent TCR sequencing. Some 30 patients had pretreatment blood TCR-seq, some 24 had at least one posttreatment blood collection, and some 24 had tumor TCR-seq. About 90% of the roughly 30 patients were identified as males with urothelial cancer of bladder origin, and a prior smoking history was reported by 18 of 29 patients. Paper-wide results and their limitations: Improved progression-free and overall survival was found to be associated with pretreatment peripheral blood TCR clonality below the median. Among patients with durable benefit, tumor-associated TCR clones showed greater expansion in peripheral blood 3 weeks after treatment started (n of about 21, p = 0.022). Small sample size (n ≈ 29) and many exploratory analyses mean the results are intended to be hypothesis-generating.

To estimate absolute template abundance from read counts, synthetic TCR analog templates were spiked into each PCR. The immunoSEQ assay was used to amplify TCRbeta CDR3 regions from genomic DNA with bias-controlled V and J gene primers. Sequencing of rearranged TCRbeta segments was performed at approximately 20X coverage. The paper's processing steps were these. Clustering was used to correct sequencing errors, and CDR3s were annotated against IMGT to assign V, D and J genes. Only productive TCRbeta rearrangements were used in downstream analyses, excluding out-of-frame or stop-codon sequences. Clonality was calculated as one minus the Shannon entropy normalized by the log of the number of unique productive sequences. Clones differing between time points or between blood and tumor were identified using Fisher's exact test with Benjamini-Hochberg correction, with an adjusted p below 0.01 applied as the threshold. Sourced from immuneACCESS, this table was stored by TCRdb with only in-frame sequences that have V and J called. A share of the clones is absent; for the studies checked, an unresolved V gene accounts for under half, and the remainder has no known explanation. That table supplies the V and J calls and clone size; D and trimming were determined from the DNA. The sample table contains 45,000 to 65,000 clones; only one count was recorded for 84% of them. Together, the top ten hold about 6% of the sample.

This specimen was PBMCs, taken around atezolizumab (anti-PD-L1) treatment. The receptor was derived from a man in his forties with urothelial cancer.

The CDR3 in this case is CASSSSGTGRETQYF. The sequence in DNA is TGTGCCAGCAGCTCATCCGGGACAGGGAGGGAGACCCAGTACTTC. The chain is assembled from TRBV7-3 and TRBJ2-5, and TRBD1 matches 9 of the central bases. The CDR3 runs 15 amino acids, cysteine and phenylalanine included. Only the CDR3 DNA is retained, 45 bases long and in frame from the first base. The germline V gene yields SGHTA for CDR1 and FQGTGA for CDR2. V loses 4 bases at its end and J loses 5 bases; junction bases beyond the gene matches: 8.